This T cell receptor (beta chain) appears in the sequencing data of a study of cytomegalovirus exposure and HLA in healthy donors (dated by TCRdb to about 2017). About the study as a whole: A later analysis indicated that the 130 or so validation repertoires were generated on the platform also employed for the 720 or so repertoires of the first cohort. The study aimed to test whether signatures of past pathogen exposure could be identified by cataloging public T cell receptors. In addition to the first cohort of approximately 650 subjects, a separate validation cohort of around 110 different subjects was used. To predict cytomegalovirus infection status, the study brought together high-throughput TCR immunosequencing, statistical association of individual TCRs with disease status, and machine learning.

As to this clone: Its antigen remains unidentified. Nothing much larger sits one base from this clone, and base qualities are not available.

CDR1 SGHNT and CDR2 YENEEA were looked up in the germline V gene. The V end loses 0 bases and the J end loses 5 bases, and a stretch of 7 bases separates them. The CDR3 runs 13 residues from the cysteine to the phenylalanine. Of the read, only the CDR3 DNA is kept; its 39 bases are in frame from base 1. Receptor libraries were prepared by the immunoSEQ multiplex PCR assay. Regarding the original processing steps: To diagnose cytomegalovirus status from the catalog of TCR beta chain sequences, a statistical classification framework was built. Drawn from immuneACCESS, this table holds only the in-frame rearrangements with V and J called that TCRdb kept. Clones are partly lost; checked studies trace under half to an unresolved V gene and leave the rest unexplained. The D gene and trimming were derived from the DNA, and the V and J assignments and clone size from that table. The sample profile shows approximately 100,000 clones; roughly 90% of them were found once. The ten largest clones take up more than 2% of the sample.

What the study reported, not specific to this receptor: A later analysis had no HLA typing for the validation cohort, so co-occurrence there was scored across all 130 or so repertoires. Subsequent analysis determined that TCRs grouped into clusters in the first cohort also showed a tendency toward co-occurrence across the approximately 110 validation repertoires, and 85% to 95% of cluster scores exceeded 0. Across donors, most TCR sequences were observed very rarely, whereas some public TCRs were present in many individuals. The classifier was reported to diagnose cytomegalovirus status with high specificity and sensitivity in both the original and validation cohorts. A few of the identified cytomegalovirus-associated TCR beta chains were confirmed in vitro to be specific for cytomegalovirus antigens. According to the authors, the approach could potentially be generalized to other disease states and immunological phenotypes. The study listed 150 to 200 TCR beta chains as associated with cytomegalovirus.

The donors were included in the validation cohort of roughly 120 subjects, a group kept apart from the roughly 690-subject first cohort. The source of this sequence is a woman under 30 in good health and CMV-seronegative. The specimen was PBMCs. The V and J segments used are TRBV11-3 and TRBJ2-5, with an unclear D gene assignment. The DNA reads as follows: TGTGCCAGCAGCTTAGAGGGCAGGGAGACCCAGTACTTC. This codes for CASSLEGRETQYF.